The 20 T cell receptor beta chains reported below all come from one sample, sequenced in a study of Graves' ophthalmopathy and Graves' hyperthyroidism. RNA transcripts were the source from which TCR beta CDR3 regions were amplified. HTBI primers were used in a first-round RT-PCR, which preceded a second-round multiplex PCR. TCRdb passed the multiplex PCR reads through MiXCR, listing each CDR3 protein once. The sample holds around 1.1 million distinct CDR3 sequences, approximately 35% seen once. The sequencing input was peripheral blood or thyroid tissue (not recorded which). The receptors stem from an adult man with Graves' hyperthyroidism.

This sequence joins TRBV12-3 or TRBV12-4 and TRBJ2-7; TRBD2 agrees at 7 bases. Losses at the gene ends were 5 bases for V and 0 bases for J; bases not matched to a gene: 10. There are 16 residues in the CDR3. Here the CDR3 DNA reads TGTGCCAGCAGTGCGACCGGGACTAAATACTCCTACGAGCAGTACTTC. It codes for CASSATGTKYSYEQYF.

This clonotype occurred many times. At one end the junction does not follow the germline gene, possibly because of a read error. The V call is TRBV5-1, the J call TRBJ2-5; D is unresolved. Germline CDR1 is SGHRS and CDR2 is YFSETQ. This CDR3 has 14 amino acids. CDR3 residues: CASSLGRTQETQYF. The CDR3 nucleotides read TGTGCCAGCAGCTTAGGCAGGACCCAAGAGACCCAGTACTTC.

Turning to this clonotype: At one end the junction does not follow the germline gene, possibly because of a read error. The gene calls are TRBV12-3 or TRBV12-4 and TRBJ1-5, with a tentative D call TRBD1 (5 bases). This CDR3 is 15 amino acids long. The DNA of the CDR3 is TGTGTCAGCAGTTTAATGGGGACGAGCAATCAGCCCCAGCATTTT. Protein product: CVSSLMGTSNQPQHF.

This rearrangement joins TRBV15 to TRBJ1-5, with 8 bases that match TRBD1. This CDR3 contains 13 residues. V shed 3 bases, J shed 10 bases, and the junction held 5 bases outside the gene matches. CDR1 LNHNV and CDR2 YYDKDF come from the germline V gene (reference sequence). In DNA, the CDR3 is TGTGCCACCAGCAGGGACAGGGAGTGCCCCCAGCATTTT. This codes for CATSRDRECPQHF.

The rearrangement joins TRBV25-1 to TRBJ2-2; D is unclear. Germline lookup yields CDR1 MGHDK and CDR2 SYGVNS. V was shortened by 6 bases and J by 5 bases, with 10 bases between the two germline ends. The CDR3 extends over 13 amino acids. This chain's CDR3 is CASRRTETGELFF. The CDR3 bases are TGTGCCAGCAGACGGACCGAAACCGGGGAGCTGTTTTTT.

J is TRBJ1-2 and V is TRBV4-2, with 7 positions matching TRBD1. V lost 5 bases to trimming and J lost 7 bases; unmatched junction nucleotides: 7. The CDR3 spans 13 residues. Germline V gene sequence: CDR1 LGHNA, CDR2 YNFKEQ. The CDR3 here is CASSKDRNAGYTF. The DNA for the CDR3 is TGTGCCAGCAGCAAGGACAGGAACGCTGGCTACACCTTC.

This clonotype has only a few counts. The rearrangement uses TRBV10-1 and TRBJ1-1, with unresolved D. Germline V gene lookup returns CDR1 WNHNN and CDR2 SYGVQD (reference sequence). Trimming removed 7 bases at V and 4 bases at J, with 16 bases between. CDR3 length equals 14 residues. CDR3 sequence reads: CASTTFSPRTEAFF. The CDR3 DNA follows: TGCGCCAGCACTACATTTAGCCCGCGCACTGAAGCTTTCTTT.

This clonotype was detected ten times or more. The chain combines TRBV29-1 with TRBJ2-2; maybe TRBD2 (6 bases). Trimming cost V 1 base and J 0 bases, with 9 bases left between them. Germline lookup yields CDR1 SQVTM and CDR2 ANQGSEA. This CDR3 spans 15 amino acids. The CDR3 DNA follows: TGCAGCGTTGAAGTCGGGGGAGCGAACACCGGGGAGCTGTTTTTT. Amino acids: CSVEVGGANTGELFF.

The CDR3 reads CASSELAGGYNEQFF. The CDR3 DNA reads as TGTGCCAGCAGTGAACTAGCAGGGGGCTACAATGAGCAGTTCTTC. V is TRBV2 and J is TRBJ2-1; 7 positions agree with TRBD1. V lost 2 bases and J lost 3; bases outside the gene matches: 4. The CDR3 contains 15 residues. Germline V gene data show CDR1 as SNHLY and CDR2 as FYNNEI.

The chain carries TRBV7-2 and TRBJ2-5; tentatively, D is TRBD1 (6 bases). Trimming took off 5 bases at V and 5 bases at J, with 15 bases between the two ends. Germline CDR1 and CDR2: SGHTA and FQGNSA. There are 14 residues in the CDR3. CDR3 in amino acids: CASSGGHLLETQYF. The CDR3 bases are TGTGCCAGCAGCGGGGGACATCTCCTGGAGACCCAGTACTTC.

Note on this clonotype: Relative to the germline gene, one junction end is altered; a read error may explain this. The chain uses TRBV10-2 and TRBJ2-7; D might be TRBD1 (6 bases). The CDR3 covers 14 residues. Looked up from germline, CDR1 is WSHSY and CDR2 is SAAADI. This chain's CDR3 is CAGSEPGQGSEQYF. The DNA of the CDR3 is TGCGCCGGCAGTGAGCCGGGTCAGGGGAGCGAGCAGTACTTC.

This clonotype was observed at least ten times. V usage is TRBV7-9 and J usage is TRBJ2-7; D call uncertain. CDR1 and CDR2 from the germline V gene are SEHNR and FQNEAQ (reference sequence). The CDR3 length is 13 residues. V shed 7 bases and J shed 3 bases, with 13 bases lying between them. DNA for the CDR3: TGTGCCAGCACCCAGGAAAGGAGCTACGAGCAGTACTTC. Protein product: CASTQERSYEQYF.

With regard to this clonotype: This may arise from a read error, as a much more abundant clone is one base away. The chain has TRBV20-1 and TRBJ1-1, with 10 nucleotides matching TRBD1. Losses at the gene ends were 5 bases for V and 3 bases for J; bases not matched to a gene: 9. Germline-derived CDR1 and CDR2 are DFQATT and SNEGSKA (reference sequence). The CDR3 totals 15 residues. The chain's CDR3 is CSAGTGQGRHTEAFF. CDR3 bases: TGCAGTGCTGGAACGGGACAGGGGAGGCACACTGAAGCTTTCTTT.

This clonotype was counted at least ten times. A much larger clonotype is one base distant, so this may be a read error. This chain joins TRBV9 and TRBJ2-7, with 10 bases aligning to TRBD1. With 0 bases clipped from V and 6 bases from J, the junction kept 0 bases outside the gene matches. There are 13 residues in the CDR3. The germline gives CDR1 SGDLS, CDR2 YYNGEE. CDR3 bases: TGTGCCAGCAGCGTAGGGACAGGGGGCGAGCAGTACTTC. It specifies CASSVGTGGEQYF.

This clonotype has only a few counts. The chain uses TRBV29-1 and TRBJ2-7; D is possibly TRBD2 (5 bases). Looked up from germline, CDR1 is SQVTM and CDR2 is ANQGSEA. Trimming cost V 0 bases and J 2 bases, with 11 bases left between them. CDR3 length: 14 amino acids. For the CDR3, the DNA is TGCAGCGTTGAAGACGGACGGGATGCCTACGAGCAGTACTTC. Translating it yields CSVEDGRDAYEQYF.

This clonotype was picked up many times. The chain combines TRBV25-1 with TRBJ1-6, with unresolved D. Germline CDR1 and CDR2: MGHDK and SYGVNS. The CDR3 runs 13 residues. V lost 3 bases to trimming and J lost 7 bases, with 7 bases between them. The CDR3 protein is CASSDSGNSPLHF. The CDR3 region has the DNA TGTGCCAGCAGTGATTCCGGGAATTCACCCCTCCACTTT.

This clonotype was recorded at least ten times. This rearrangement joins TRBV7-9 to TRBJ2-6; TRBD1 agrees at 11 bases. CDR3 length equals 17 residues. The V and J ends lost 6 bases and 1 base, in that order; junction bases with no gene match: 5. Per germline, CDR1 SEHNR and CDR2 FQNEAQ (reference sequence). DNA of the CDR3: TGTGCCAGCAGACCGGACAGGGGGCTTTCTGGGGCCAACGTCCTGACTTTC. It specifies CASRPDRGLSGANVLTF.

This clonotype was found many times. The J gene is TRBJ1-2, the V gene TRBV12-3 or TRBV12-4, with 7 bases fitting TRBD1. This CDR3 has 15 amino acids. V was pared by 6 bases and J by 8 bases, with 15 bases of the junction left unmatched. CDR3 coding DNA: TGTGCCAGCAGCCCCCTAGACAGGGCGGGTTCGGGCTACACCTTC. Translating it yields CASSPLDRAGSGYTF.

With respect to this clonotype: A clone one base away is much larger, so this may be a read error. This chain links TRBV9 with TRBJ2-3; D is uncertain. Germline values: CDR1 SGDLS, CDR2 YYNGEE. V lost 2 bases, J lost 0 bases, and 4 bases lay in between. The CDR3 spans 13 residues. CDR3 nucleotides: TGTGCCAGCAGCGTCGGGAGCACAGATACGCAGTATTTT. The encoded protein is CASSVGSTDTQYF.

This clonotype appeared many times. V is TRBV19 and J is TRBJ2-5; 8 bases match TRBD1. Per germline, CDR1 LNHDA and CDR2 SQIVND (reference sequence). The trim removed 8 bases at V and 5 bases at J, leaving 7 bases unmatched. This CDR3 has 13 amino acids. The CDR3 is CASGYRGRETQYF. Written as DNA, the CDR3 is TGTGCCAGTGGTTACAGGGGGAGGGAGACCCAGTACTTC.